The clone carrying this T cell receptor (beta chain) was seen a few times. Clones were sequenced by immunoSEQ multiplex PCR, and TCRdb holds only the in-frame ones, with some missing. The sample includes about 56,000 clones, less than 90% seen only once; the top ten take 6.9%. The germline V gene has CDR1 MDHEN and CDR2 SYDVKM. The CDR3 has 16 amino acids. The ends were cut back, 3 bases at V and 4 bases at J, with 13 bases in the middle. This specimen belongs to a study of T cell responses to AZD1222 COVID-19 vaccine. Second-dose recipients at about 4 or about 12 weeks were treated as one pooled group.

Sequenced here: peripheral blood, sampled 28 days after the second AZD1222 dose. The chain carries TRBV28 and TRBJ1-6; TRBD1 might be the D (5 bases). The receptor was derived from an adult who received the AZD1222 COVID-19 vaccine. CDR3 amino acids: CASSFARDEYNSPLHF. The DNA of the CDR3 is TGTGCCAGCAGTTTCGCCCGGGACGAGTATAATTCACCCCTCCACTTT.